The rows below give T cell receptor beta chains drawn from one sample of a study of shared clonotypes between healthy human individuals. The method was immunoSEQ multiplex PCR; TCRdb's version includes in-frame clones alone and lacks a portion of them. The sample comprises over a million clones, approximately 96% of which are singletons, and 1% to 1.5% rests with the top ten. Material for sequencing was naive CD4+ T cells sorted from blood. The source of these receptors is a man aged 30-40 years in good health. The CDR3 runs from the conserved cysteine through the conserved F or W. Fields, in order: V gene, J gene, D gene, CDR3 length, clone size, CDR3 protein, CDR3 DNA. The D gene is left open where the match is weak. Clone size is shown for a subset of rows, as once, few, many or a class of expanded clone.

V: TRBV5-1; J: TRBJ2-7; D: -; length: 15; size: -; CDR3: CASSFSPGASYEQYF; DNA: TGCGCCAGCAGCTTCTCCCCGGGGGCCTCCTACGAGCAGTACTTC
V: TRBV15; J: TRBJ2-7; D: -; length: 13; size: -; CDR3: CATSRVSDYEQYF; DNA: TGTGCCACCAGCAGAGTCTCGGACTACGAGCAGTACTTC
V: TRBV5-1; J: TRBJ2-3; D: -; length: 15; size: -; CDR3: CASKRDSGSTDTQYF; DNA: TGCGCCAGCAAACGGGACTCCGGAAGCACAGATACGCAGTATTTT
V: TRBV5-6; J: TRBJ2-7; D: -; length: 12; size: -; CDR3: CASSFSSYEQYF; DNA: TGTGCCAGCAGCTTCAGCTCCTACGAGCAGTACTTC
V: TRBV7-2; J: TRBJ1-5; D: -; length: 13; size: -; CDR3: CASSLGLRQPQHF; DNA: TGTGCCAGCAGCTTAGGTTTAAGGCAGCCCCAGCATTTT
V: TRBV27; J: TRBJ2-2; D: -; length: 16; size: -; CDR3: CASSSYKGKNTGELFF; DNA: TGTGCCAGCAGTTCCTATAAAGGGAAGAACACCGGGGAGCTGTTTTTT
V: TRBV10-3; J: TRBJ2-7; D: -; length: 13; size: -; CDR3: CAISDRQDYEQYF; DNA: TGTGCCATCAGTGACCGACAGGATTACGAGCAGTACTTC
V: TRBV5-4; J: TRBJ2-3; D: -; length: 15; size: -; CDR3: CASSLGPASTDTQYF; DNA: TGTGCCAGCAGCTTGGGGCCAGCTAGCACAGATACGCAGTATTTT
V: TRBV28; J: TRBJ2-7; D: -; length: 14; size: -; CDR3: CASSPAARSYEQYF; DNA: TGTGCCAGCAGTCCTGCCGCCCGCTCCTACGAGCAGTACTTC
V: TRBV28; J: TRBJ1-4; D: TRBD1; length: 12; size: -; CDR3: CASSRDSEKLFF; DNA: TGTGCCAGCAGTCGGGACAGTGAAAAACTGTTTTTT
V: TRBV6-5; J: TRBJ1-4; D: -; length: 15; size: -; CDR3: CASGAWSGTNEKLFF; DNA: TGTGCCAGTGGGGCGTGGAGTGGAACTAATGAAAAACTGTTTTTT
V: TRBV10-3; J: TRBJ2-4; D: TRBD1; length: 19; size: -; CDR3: CAISESTGTGAGAKNIQYF; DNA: TGTGCCATCAGTGAGTCGACAGGGACAGGCGCTGGAGCCAAAAACATTCAGTACTTC
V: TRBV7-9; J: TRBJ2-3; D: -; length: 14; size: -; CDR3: CARTEWGSTDTQYF; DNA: TGTGCCAGGACGGAGTGGGGAAGCACAGATACGCAGTATTTT
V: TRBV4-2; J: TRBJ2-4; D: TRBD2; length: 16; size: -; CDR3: CATGLAGGWAKNIQYF; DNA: TGTGCCACGGGACTAGCGGGAGGGTGGGCCAAAAACATTCAGTACTTC
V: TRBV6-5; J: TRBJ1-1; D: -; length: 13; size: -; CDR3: CASSYFPDTEAFF; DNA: TGTGCCAGCAGTTACTTCCCCGACACTGAAGCTTTCTTT
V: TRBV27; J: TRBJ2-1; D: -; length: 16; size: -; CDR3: CASFGFEGPHYNEQFF; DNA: TGTGCCAGTTTTGGTTTCGAGGGACCGCACTACAATGAGCAGTTCTTC
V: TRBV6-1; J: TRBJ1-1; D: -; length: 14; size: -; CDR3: CASSSLQGNTEAFF; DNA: TGTGCCAGCAGCTCACTCCAGGGCAACACTGAAGCTTTCTTT
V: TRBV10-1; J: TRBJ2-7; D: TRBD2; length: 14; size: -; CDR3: CASSDPRGGDEQYF; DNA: TGCGCCAGCAGTGACCCACGCGGGGGGGACGAGCAGTACTTC
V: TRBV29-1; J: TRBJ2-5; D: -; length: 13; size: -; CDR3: CSAATGAQETQYF; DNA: TGCAGCGCCGCCACGGGGGCGCAGGAGACCCAGTACTTC
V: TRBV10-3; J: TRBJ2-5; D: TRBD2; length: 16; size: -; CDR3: CATLDGTSGRGAAQYF; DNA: TGTGCCACCTTGGATGGGACTAGCGGGAGAGGTGCCGCCCAGTACTTC
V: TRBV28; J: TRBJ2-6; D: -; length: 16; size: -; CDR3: CASQGMKGSGANVLTF; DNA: TGTGCCAGCCAGGGGATGAAGGGGTCTGGGGCCAACGTCCTGACTTTC
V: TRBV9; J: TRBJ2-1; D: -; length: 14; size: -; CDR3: CASSPLVGGNEQFF; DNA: TGTGCCAGCAGCCCTCTAGTGGGTGGCAATGAGCAGTTCTTC
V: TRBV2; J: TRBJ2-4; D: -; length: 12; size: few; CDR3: CASSYVEGIQYF; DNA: TGTGCCAGCAGTTACGTTGAGGGCATTCAGTACTTC
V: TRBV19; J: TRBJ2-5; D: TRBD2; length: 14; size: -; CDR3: CASSSSGRRETQYF; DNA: TGTGCCAGCTCTTCTAGCGGGAGGCGGGAGACCCAGTACTTC
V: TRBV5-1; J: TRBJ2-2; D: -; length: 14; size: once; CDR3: CASSLFPQDAELFF; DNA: TGCGCCAGCAGCTTGTTTCCACAGGACGCGGAGCTGTTTTTT
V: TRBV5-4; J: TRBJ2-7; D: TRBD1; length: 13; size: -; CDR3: CASSSRGRGEQYF; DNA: TGTGCCAGCAGCTCGAGGGGGCGAGGCGAGCAGTACTTC
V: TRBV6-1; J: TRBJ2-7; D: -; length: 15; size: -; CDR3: CASSPRPSGNYEQYF; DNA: TGTGCCAGCAGCCCCCGGCCCAGCGGAAACTACGAGCAGTACTTC
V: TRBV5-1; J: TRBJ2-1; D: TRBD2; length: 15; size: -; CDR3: CASSLQREYYNEQFF; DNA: TGCGCCAGCAGCCTCCAGCGGGAGTATTACAATGAGCAGTTCTTC
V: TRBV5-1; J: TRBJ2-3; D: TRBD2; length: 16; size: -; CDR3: CASSLGGLAGVDTQYF; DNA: TGCGCCAGCAGCTTGGGGGGACTAGCGGGAGTAGATACGCAGTATTTT
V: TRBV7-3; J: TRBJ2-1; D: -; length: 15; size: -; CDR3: CASSISPASYNEQFF; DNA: TGTGCCAGCAGCATTAGCCCCGCTTCCTACAATGAGCAGTTCTTC
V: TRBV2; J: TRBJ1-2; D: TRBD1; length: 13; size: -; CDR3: CASSEALGGGYTF; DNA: TGTGCCAGCAGTGAAGCGCTAGGGGGCGGCTACACCTTC
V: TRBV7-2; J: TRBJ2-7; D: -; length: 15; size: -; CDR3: CASSLTGLSRGGQYF; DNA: TGTGCCAGCAGCTTAACTGGCCTGAGCAGGGGAGGGCAGTACTTC
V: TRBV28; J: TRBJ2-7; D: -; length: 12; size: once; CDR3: CASQDSSYEQYF; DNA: TGTGCCAGCCAAGATAGCTCCTACGAGCAGTACTTC